Shown below are 9 T cell receptor beta chains from a single sample sequenced in a study of TIL therapy for anti-PD-1-resistant metastatic lung cancer. As for time point: pre-treatment sample, taken before nivolumab and TIL therapy. The immunoSEQ assay was v3. The protocol was immunoSEQ multiplex PCR, while the TCRdb copy is restricted to in-frame clones and leaves out a portion. The profile shows 20,000 to 25,000 clones, about two thirds of them singletons. Here the sequenced sample was blood, taken at baseline. These receptors originate from a person between 30 and 80 years old with non-small cell lung cancer.

The V and J genes are TRBV6-5 and TRBJ1-2; D is possibly TRBD1 (6 bases). The CDR3 covers 14 residues. From germline, CDR1 is MNHEY and CDR2 SVGAGI. V gave up 5 bases and J gave up 4 bases, with 14 bases separating them. CDR3 nucleotide sequence: TGTGCCAGCAGTCCGGGACACAGCATCTATGGCTACACCTTC. Translating gives CASSPGHSIYGYTF.

The CDR3 here is CASSGGLISTDTQYF. DNA for the CDR3: TGTGCCAGCAGCGGTGGGCTGATAAGCACAGATACGCAGTATTTT. V gene TRBV9 combines with J gene TRBJ2-3; no definite D call. Trimming stripped 3 bases from V and 0 bases from J, with 11 bases between. CDR1 is SGDLS, CDR2 YYNGEE, per germline. The CDR3 loop spans 15 amino acids. Full variable domain (outside the CDR3, taken from reference TRBV9 and TRBJ2-3): DSGVTQTPKHLITATGQRVTLRCSPRSGDLSVYWYQQSLDQGLQFLIQYYNGEERAKGNILERFSAQQFPDLHSELNLSSLELGDSALYFCASSGGLISTDTQYFGPGTRLTVL.

V gene TRBV27 combines with J gene TRBJ2-2, with 8 positions matching TRBD2. Germline values: CDR1 MNHEY, CDR2 SMNVEV (reference sequence). V gave up 2 bases and J gave up 3 bases; unmatched junction bases: 2. This CDR3 is built from 15 residues. The CDR3 loop is CASSLRRGDTGELFF. CDR3 nucleotides: TGTGCCAGCAGTTTAAGGCGGGGGGACACCGGGGAGCTGTTTTTT.

This clone was seen a single time. The chain combines TRBV7-2 with TRBJ1-2; D unclear. Germline V gene lookup returns CDR1 SGHTA and CDR2 FQGNSA. Trimming removed 5 bases from V and 0 bases from J, with 13 bases in between. There are 15 residues in the CDR3. The CDR3 nucleotides read TGTGCCAGCAGCCCAGGCGGTCATTCTAACTATGGCTACACCTTC. Translated: CASSPGGHSNYGYTF. The entire variable domain, with the rest obtained from reference TRBV7-2 and TRBJ1-2, is as follows: GAGVSQSPSNKVTEKGKDVELRCDPISGHTALYWYRQSLGQGLEFLIYFQGNSAPDKSGLPSDRFSAERTGGSVSTLTIQRTQQEDSAVYLCASSPGGHSNYGYTFGSGTRLTVV.

This clone was counted between two and nine times. In DNA form, the CDR3 reads TGTGCCAGCAGTACAGGGGCTAGGGAGCAGTACGTC. Its protein is CASSTGAREQYV. The chain carries TRBV6-2 or TRBV6-3 and TRBJ2-7, with TRBD1 identical over 7 bases. The CDR3 is 12 amino acids. Germline V lookup: CDR1 MNHEY, CDR2 SVGEGT. J was trimmed by 7 bases and V by 5 bases; bases with no gene match: 5.

The chain links TRBV21-1 to TRBJ2-5; the tabulated D call, TRBD1, remains unverified against the DNA. TRBV21-1 is termed a pseudogene. The CDR3 runs to 16 residues. The CDR3 sequence: CASTPKRSQGQETQYF. For the CDR3, the DNA is TGTGCCAGCACCCCAAAGCGATCACAGGGGCAAGAGACCCAGTACTTC.

The gene calls are TRBV3-1 (or the pseudogene TRBV3-2) and TRBJ2-7; TRBD2 aligns across 11 bases. Germline V gene data show CDR1 as LGHDT and CDR2 as YNNKEL (reference sequence). Trimming cost V 5 bases and J 6 bases; bases outside gene matches: 3. The CDR3 spans 13 residues. For the CDR3, the DNA is TGTGCCAGCAGCAGGACTAGCGGGTTCGAGCAGTACTTC. Residues: CASSRTSGFEQYF.

Only a few counts were recorded for this clone. The chain couples TRBV7-2 to TRBJ2-3, with D possibly matching TRBD2 (6 bases). V was trimmed by 2 bases and J by 3 bases, leaving 12 bases between them. The CDR3 loop spans 15 amino acids. CDR1 and CDR2 (germline): SGHTA, FQGNSA. The CDR3 DNA reads TGTGCCAGCAGCTTATTCCCTAGCGCGACAGATACGCAGTATTTT. It encodes CASSLFPSATDTQYF.

The J gene is TRBJ2-5, the V gene TRBV10-3; 13 nucleotides agree with TRBD2. V shed 3 bases and J 5 bases; nucleotides not matched to a gene: 9. This CDR3 has 17 residues. Germline CDR1 is ENHRY and CDR2 is SYGVKD. CDR3 coding DNA: TGTGCCATCAGTGATACTAGCGGGAGGGCCCGGGGGGAGACCCAGTACTTC. Translating it yields CAISDTSGRARGETQYF.